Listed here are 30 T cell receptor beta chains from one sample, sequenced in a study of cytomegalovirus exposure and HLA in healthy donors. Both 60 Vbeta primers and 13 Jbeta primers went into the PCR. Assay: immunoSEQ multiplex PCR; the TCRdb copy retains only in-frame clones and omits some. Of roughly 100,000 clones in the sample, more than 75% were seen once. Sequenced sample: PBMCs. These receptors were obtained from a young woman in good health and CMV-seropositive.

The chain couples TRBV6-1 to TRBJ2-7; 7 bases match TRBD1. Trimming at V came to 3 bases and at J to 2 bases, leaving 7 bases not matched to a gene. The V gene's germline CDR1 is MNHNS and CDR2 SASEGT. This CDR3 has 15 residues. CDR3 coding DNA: TGTGCCAGCAGTGAGCTGACAGGGTTTGCCTACGAGCAGTACTTC. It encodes CASSELTGFAYEQYF.

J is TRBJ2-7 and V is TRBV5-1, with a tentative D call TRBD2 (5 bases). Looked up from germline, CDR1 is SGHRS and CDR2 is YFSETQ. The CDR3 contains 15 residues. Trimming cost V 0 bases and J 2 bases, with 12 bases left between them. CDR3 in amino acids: CASSLAGRGAYEQYF. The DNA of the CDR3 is TGCGCCAGCAGCTTGGCGGGTCGGGGAGCCTACGAGCAGTACTTC.

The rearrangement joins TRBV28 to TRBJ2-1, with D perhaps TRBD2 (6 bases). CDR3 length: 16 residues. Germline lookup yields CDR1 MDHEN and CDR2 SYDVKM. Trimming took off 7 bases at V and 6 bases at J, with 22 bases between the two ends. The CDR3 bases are TGTGCCAGCACCTTTTTCGAGGGAGGCCCGGGCAATGAGCAGTTCTTC. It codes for CASTFFEGGPGNEQFF.

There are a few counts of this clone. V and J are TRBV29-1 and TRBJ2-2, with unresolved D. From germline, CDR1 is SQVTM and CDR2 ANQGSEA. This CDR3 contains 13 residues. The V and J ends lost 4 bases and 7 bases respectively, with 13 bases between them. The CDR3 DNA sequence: TGCAGCGTTGTAAGAAAAGAGAACGGGGAGCTGTTTTTT. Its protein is CSVVRKENGELFF.

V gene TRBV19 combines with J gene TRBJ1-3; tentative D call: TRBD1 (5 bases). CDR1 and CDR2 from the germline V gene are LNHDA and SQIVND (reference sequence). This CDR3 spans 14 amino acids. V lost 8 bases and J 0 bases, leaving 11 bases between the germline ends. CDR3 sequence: CASSRQFSGNTIYF. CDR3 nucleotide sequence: TGTGCCAGTTCCCGACAGTTCTCTGGAAACACCATATATTTT. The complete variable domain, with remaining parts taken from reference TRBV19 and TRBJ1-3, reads DGGITQSPKYLFRKEGQNVTLSCEQNLNHDAMYWYRQDPGQGLRLIYYSQIVNDFQKGDIAEGYSVSREKKESFPLTVTSAQKNPTAFYLCASSRQFSGNTIYFGEGSWLTVV.

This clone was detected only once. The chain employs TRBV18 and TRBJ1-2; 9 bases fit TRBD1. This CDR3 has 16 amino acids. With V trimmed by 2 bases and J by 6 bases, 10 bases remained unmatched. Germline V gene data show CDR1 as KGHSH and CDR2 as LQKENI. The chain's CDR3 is CASSPLGTGIIDGYTF. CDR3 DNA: TGTGCCAGCTCACCATTGGGGACAGGGATAATTGATGGCTACACCTTC.

DNA of the CDR3: TGTGCCAGCAGTTTATCGCCAGGGCTGCGGGAGGGCGTCCTGGAGCAGTACTTC. This encodes CASSLSPGLREGVLEQYF. This chain links TRBV27 with TRBJ2-7; 9 positions match TRBD2. This CDR3 has 18 residues. The ends lost 0 bases at V and 7 bases at J; junction bases unmatched: 16. Looked up from germline, CDR1 is MNHEY and CDR2 is SMNVEV (reference sequence).

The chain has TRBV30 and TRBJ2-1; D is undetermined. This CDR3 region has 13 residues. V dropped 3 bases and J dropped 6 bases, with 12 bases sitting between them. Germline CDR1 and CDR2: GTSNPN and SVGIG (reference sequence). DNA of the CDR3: TGTGCCTGGAGCCCTACTTTGTCCAATGAGCAGTTCTTC. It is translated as CAWSPTLSNEQFF.

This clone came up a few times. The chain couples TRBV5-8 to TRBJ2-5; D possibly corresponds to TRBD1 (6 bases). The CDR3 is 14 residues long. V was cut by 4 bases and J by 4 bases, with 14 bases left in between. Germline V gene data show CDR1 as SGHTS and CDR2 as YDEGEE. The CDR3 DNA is TGTGCCAGCAGCCGTACAGGGAGCAGAGAGACCCAGTACTTC. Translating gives CASSRTGSRETQYF.

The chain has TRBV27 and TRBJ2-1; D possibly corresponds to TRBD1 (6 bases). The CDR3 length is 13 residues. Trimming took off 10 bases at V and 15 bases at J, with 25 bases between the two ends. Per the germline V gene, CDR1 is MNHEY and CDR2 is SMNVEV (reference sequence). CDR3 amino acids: CATSPPTGKGLFF. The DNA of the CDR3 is TGTGCCACCTCACCCCCAACAGGGAAAGGACTGTTCTTC.

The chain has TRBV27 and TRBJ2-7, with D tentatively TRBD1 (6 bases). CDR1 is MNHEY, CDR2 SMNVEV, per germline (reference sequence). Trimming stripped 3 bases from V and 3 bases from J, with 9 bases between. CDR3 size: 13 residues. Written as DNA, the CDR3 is TGTGCCAGCAGTTTTCAGGGGCGCTACGAGCAGTACTTC. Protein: CASSFQGRYEQYF.

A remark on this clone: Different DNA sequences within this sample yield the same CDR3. CDR3 nucleotides: TGTGCCAGCAGTGAGGGACACTCTGGAAACACCATATATTTT. This codes for CASSEGHSGNTIYF. The V and J genes are TRBV6-1 and TRBJ1-3; the D gene is possibly TRBD1 (6 bases). Looked up from germline, CDR1 is MNHNS and CDR2 is SASEGT. The CDR3 extends over 14 amino acids. V was shortened by 3 bases and J by 0 bases, with 6 bases between the two germline ends.

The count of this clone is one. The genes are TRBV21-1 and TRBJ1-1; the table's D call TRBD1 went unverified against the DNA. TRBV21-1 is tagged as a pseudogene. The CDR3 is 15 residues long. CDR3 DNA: TGTGCCAGCAGCGGACGAGACAGGGGGGGCACTGAAGCTTTCTTT. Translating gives CASSGRDRGGTEAFF.

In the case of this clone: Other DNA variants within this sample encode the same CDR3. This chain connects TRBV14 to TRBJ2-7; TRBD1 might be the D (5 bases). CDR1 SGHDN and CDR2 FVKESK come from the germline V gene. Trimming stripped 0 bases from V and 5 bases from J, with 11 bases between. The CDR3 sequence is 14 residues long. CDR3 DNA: TGTGCCAGCAGCCAAGACCCCAGGGCCCACGAGCAGTACTTC. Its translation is CASSQDPRAHEQYF.

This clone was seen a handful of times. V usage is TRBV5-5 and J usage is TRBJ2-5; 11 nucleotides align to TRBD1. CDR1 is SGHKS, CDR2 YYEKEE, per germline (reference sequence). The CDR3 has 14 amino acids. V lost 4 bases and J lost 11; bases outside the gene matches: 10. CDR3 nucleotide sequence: TGTGCCAGCAGCCTCGGACAGGGGGCGCGGGAGCAGTACTTC. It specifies CASSLGQGAREQYF.

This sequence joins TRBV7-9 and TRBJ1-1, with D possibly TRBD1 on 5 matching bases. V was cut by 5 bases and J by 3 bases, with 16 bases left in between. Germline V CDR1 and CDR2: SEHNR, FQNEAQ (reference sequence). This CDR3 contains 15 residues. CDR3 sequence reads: CASSPRPGRDTEAFF. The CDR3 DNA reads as TGTGCCAGCAGCCCGCGCCCAGGGAGGGACACTGAAGCTTTCTTT. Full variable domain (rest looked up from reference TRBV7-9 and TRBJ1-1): DTGVSQNPRHKITKRGQNVTFRCDPISEHNRLYWYRQTLGQGPEFLTYFQNEAQLEKSRLLSDRFSAERPKGSFSTLEIQRTEQGDSAMYLCASSPRPGRDTEAFFGQGTRLTVV.

The CDR3 coding sequence is TGTGCCAGCAGCCGTCCGGGACAGGGCTACACTGAAGCTTTCTTT. Residues: CASSRPGQGYTEAFF. This sequence joins TRBV13 and TRBJ1-1, with 9 bases lining up with TRBD1. The CDR3 covers 15 residues. J was trimmed by 3 bases and V by 5 bases; bases with no gene match: 7. Germline V CDR1 and CDR2: PRHDT, FYEKMQ (reference sequence).

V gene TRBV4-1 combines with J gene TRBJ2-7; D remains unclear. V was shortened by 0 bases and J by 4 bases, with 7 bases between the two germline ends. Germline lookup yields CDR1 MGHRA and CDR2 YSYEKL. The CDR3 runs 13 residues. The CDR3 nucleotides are TGCGCCAGCAGCCAAGATAGCTTTTACGAGCAGTACTTC. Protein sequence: CASSQDSFYEQYF.

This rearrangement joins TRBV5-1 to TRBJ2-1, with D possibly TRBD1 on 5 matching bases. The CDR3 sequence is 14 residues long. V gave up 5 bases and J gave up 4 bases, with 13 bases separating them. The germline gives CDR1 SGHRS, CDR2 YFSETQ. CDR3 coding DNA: TGCGCCAGCAGTATTCGACAGCTTTACAATGAGCAGTTCTTC. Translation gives CASSIRQLYNEQFF. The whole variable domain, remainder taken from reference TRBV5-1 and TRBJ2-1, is KAGVTQTPRYLIKTRGQQVTLSCSPISGHRSVSWYQQTPGQGLQFLFEYFSETQRNKGNFPGRFSGRQFSNSRSEMNVSTLELGDSALYLCASSIRQLYNEQFFGPGTRLTVL.

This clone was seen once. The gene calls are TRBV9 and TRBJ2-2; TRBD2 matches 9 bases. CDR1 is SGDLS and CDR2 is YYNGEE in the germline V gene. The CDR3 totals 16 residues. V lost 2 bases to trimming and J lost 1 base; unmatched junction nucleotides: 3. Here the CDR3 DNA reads TGTGCCAGCAGCGTGCGGACTAGCGTGAACACCGGGGAGCTGTTTTTT. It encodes CASSVRTSVNTGELFF.

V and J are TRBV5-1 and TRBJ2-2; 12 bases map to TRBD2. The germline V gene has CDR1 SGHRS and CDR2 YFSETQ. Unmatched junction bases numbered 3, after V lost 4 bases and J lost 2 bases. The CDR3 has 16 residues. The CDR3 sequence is CASSAGLAGNTGELFF. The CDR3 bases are TGCGCCAGCAGCGCGGGACTAGCGGGCAACACCGGGGAGCTGTTTTTT.

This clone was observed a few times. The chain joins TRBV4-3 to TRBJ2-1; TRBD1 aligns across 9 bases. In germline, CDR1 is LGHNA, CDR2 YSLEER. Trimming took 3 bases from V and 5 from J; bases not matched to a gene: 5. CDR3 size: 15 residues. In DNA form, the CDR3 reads TGCGCCAGCAGCCAGCCGGGACAGGGCAACAATGAGCAGTTCTTC. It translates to CASSQPGQGNNEQFF.

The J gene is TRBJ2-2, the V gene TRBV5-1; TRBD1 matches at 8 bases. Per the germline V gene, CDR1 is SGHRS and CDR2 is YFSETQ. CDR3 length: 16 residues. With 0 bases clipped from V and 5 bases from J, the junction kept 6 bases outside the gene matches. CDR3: CASSLGQGARTGELFF. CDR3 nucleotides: TGCGCCAGCAGCTTGGGGCAGGGGGCGAGAACCGGGGAGCTGTTTTTT.

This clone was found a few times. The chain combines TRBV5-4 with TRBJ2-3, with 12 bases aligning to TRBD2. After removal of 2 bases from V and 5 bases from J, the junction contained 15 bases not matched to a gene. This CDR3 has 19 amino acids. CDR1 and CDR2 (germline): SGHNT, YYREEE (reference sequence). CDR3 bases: TGTGCCAGCAGCTTAAACTATCTAGCGGGAGGGCGTATAGGAGATACGCAGTATTTT. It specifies CASSLNYLAGGRIGDTQYF.

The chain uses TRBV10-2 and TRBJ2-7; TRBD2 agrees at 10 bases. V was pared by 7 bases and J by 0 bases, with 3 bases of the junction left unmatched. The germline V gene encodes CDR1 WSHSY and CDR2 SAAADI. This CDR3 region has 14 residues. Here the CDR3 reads CASTPSGSSYEQYF. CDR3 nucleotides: TGCGCCAGCACCCCTAGCGGGAGCTCCTACGAGCAGTACTTC.

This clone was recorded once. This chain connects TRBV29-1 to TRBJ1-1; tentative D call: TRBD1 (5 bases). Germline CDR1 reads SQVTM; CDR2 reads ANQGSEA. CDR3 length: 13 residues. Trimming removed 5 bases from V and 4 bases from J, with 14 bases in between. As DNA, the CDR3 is TGCAGCGTTACCGGGGGTAGTGGCACTGAAGCTTTCTTT. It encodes CSVTGGSGTEAFF.

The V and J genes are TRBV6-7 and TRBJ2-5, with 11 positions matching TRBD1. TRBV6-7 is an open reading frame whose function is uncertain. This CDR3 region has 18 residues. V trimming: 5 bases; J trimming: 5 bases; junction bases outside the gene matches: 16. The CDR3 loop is CASSTRTGGGFLRETQYF. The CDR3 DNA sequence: TGTGCCAGCAGTACAAGGACAGGGGGCGGGTTCCTTAGGGAGACCCAGTACTTC.

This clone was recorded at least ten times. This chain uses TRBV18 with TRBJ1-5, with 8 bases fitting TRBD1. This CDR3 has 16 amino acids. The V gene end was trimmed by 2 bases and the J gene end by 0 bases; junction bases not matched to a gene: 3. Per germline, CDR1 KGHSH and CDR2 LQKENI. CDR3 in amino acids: CASSPTGQGSNQPQHF. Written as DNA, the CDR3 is TGTGCCAGCTCACCAACCGGACAGGGTAGCAATCAGCCCCAGCATTTT.

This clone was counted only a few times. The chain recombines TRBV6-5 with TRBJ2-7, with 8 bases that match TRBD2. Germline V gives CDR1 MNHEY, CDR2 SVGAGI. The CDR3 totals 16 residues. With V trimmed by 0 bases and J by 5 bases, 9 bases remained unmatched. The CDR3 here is CASSYSRGARSDEQYF. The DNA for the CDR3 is TGTGCCAGCAGTTACTCGCGGGGGGCCCGGTCGGACGAGCAGTACTTC.

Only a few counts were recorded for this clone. CDR3: CAISPPGTGHYEQYF. CDR3 DNA sequence: TGTGCCATCAGTCCTCCCGGGACAGGTCACTACGAGCAGTACTTC. The chain employs TRBV10-3 and TRBJ2-7; 8 bases agree with TRBD1. Germline V gene lookup returns CDR1 ENHRY and CDR2 SYGVKD. The CDR3 runs 15 residues. V dropped 5 bases and J dropped 3; count of bases not matched to a gene: 9.